This TCR beta chain was sequenced in a study of blood T cells in healthy people across ages. Using a J-beta primer mix together with a sample-barcoded 5' primer, a second PCR was run for about 6 to 12 cycles. Researchers report that a template-switch adaptor with 12 random nucleotides tagged each cDNA molecule. TCRdb analysed the 5' RACE reads with MiXCR anew, one entry per CDR3 protein. The sample lists hundreds of thousands of distinct CDR3 sequences; about 42% were seen once. This TCR was recovered from a man in his sixties in good health. Sequencing used blood.

CDR3 region: CASGLGLAYEQYF. The CDR3, as DNA: TGTGCTAGTGGTTTGGGTCTTGCCTACGAGCAGTACTTC. The chain uses TRBV12-5 and TRBJ2-7; D is undetermined. V was cut by 1 base and J by 2 bases, with 6 bases left in between. CDR1 is LGHNT, CDR2 FRNRAP, per germline. The length of the CDR3 is 13 residues.